This T cell receptor (beta chain) comes out of a study of blood T cell repertoires in COVID-19. Sequenced by immunoSEQ multiplex PCR; TCRdb stores in-frame clones only, minus some. The sample yields around 340,000 clones, over 85% seen once. This clone was seen only once. The CDR3 has 14 amino acids. The V gene's germline CDR1 is SNHLY and CDR2 FYNNEI. V lost 7 bases and J lost 7; bases outside the gene matches: 6. The J gene is TRBJ1-4, the V gene TRBV2; 10 nucleotides agree with TRBD1. This sequence originates from a woman aged 60-75 years with COVID-19, enrolled during active disease. Sequencing was performed on peripheral blood. CDR3 in DNA: TGTGCCAGCATCCCGGGACAGGGGAGTGAAAAACTGTTTTTT. Amino acid sequence: CASIPGQGSEKLFF.